This paragraph covers one T cell receptor (beta chain) sequence. Its antigen remains unknown. These data come from a study of regulatory and conventional T cells in RAG deficiency. Sequencing was performed with immunoSEQ multiplex PCR; in TCRdb, only in-frame clones are kept and a portion is missing. There are roughly 28,000 clones in the sample; 90% to 95% occur only once, and approximately 0.18% lies in the top ten. Genomic DNA came from blood conventional CD4+ T cells gated CD25-low CD127-high. Germline V gene data show CDR1 as MNHNS and CDR2 as SASEGT. Unmatched junction bases numbered 8, after V lost 6 bases and J lost 0 bases. The length of the CDR3 is 15 residues. Whole-study results and caveats: Other subsets showed around 9.4-fold reductions, but Treg unique TCR beta sequences fell roughly 110-fold in these patients. Shannon entropy was markedly lower and Simpson indices higher in RAG-deficient patients than control T-cell subsets.

These data are also associated with another study on regulatory T cells. That report adds: The PCR used 52 TRBV and 13 TRBJ primers. Regulatory T cells showed the strongest V-J pair restriction and V/J gene skewing among patient repertoires.

This clonotype originated in a human donor in good health. The chain couples TRBV6-1 to TRBJ2-7; TRBD1 matches at 7 bases. The sample consisted of CD25- CD4+ T cells sorted from blood. CDR3 in amino acids: CASSLLRDSSYEQYF. The CDR3 coding sequence is TGTGCCAGCAGCCTACTCCGGGACAGCTCCTACGAGCAGTACTTC.